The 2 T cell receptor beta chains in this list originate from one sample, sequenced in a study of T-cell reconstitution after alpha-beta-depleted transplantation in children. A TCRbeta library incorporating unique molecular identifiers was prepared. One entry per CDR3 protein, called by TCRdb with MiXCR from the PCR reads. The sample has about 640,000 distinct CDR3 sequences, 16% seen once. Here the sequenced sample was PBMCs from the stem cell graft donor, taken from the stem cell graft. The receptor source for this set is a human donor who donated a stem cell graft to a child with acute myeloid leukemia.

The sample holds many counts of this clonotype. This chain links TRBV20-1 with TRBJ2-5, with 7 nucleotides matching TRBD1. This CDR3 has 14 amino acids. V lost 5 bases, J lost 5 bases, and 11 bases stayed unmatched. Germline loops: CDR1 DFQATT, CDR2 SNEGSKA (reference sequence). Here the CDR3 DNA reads TGCAGTGCTCCGAATCGACAGGGTCAGGAGACCCAGTACTTC. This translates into CSAPNRQGQETQYF.

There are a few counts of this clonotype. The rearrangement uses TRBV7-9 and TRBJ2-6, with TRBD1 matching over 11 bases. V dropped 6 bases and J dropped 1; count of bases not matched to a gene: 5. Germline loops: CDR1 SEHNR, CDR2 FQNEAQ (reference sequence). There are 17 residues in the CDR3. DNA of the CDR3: TGTGCCAGCAGTGGACAGGGGGCTCTGTCTGGGGCCAACGTCCTGACTTTC. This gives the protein CASSGQGALSGANVLTF.